A single sample gave rise to the 30 T cell receptor beta chains below, sequenced in a study of human T cells and chemical hapten exposure. Indicated time point: patch test 1, 2 weeks after DPC sensitization. Documented treatment: therapeutic diphenylcyclopropenone sensitization with weekly scalp DPC. Each CDR3 protein is one row after TCRdb ran MiXCR on the RACE reads. The sample consists of more than 90,000 distinct CDR3 sequences, about 10% of them appearing once. Sequenced here: whole blood, sampled in connection with sensitization to the hapten diphenylcyclopropenone (DPC). The receptors were gathered from a man between 40 and 49 years old with alopecia areata. Some clones in this sample may be carry-over from other donors' samples.

This clonotype was counted many times. CDR3 sequence (DNA): TGTGCCAGCAGCCAACCAGACAACACTGAAGCTTTCTTT. Translating gives CASSQPDNTEAFF. The rearrangement joins TRBV28 to TRBJ1-1, with D unclear. CDR1 and CDR2 from the germline V gene are MDHEN and SYDVKM. Trimming pared 6 bases from V and 2 bases from J, leaving 10 bases between. The CDR3 spans 13 residues.

This clonotype has only a few counts. V gene TRBV7-2 combines with J gene TRBJ2-3; D call uncertain. Trimming took off 7 bases at V and 2 bases at J, with 7 bases between the two ends. The germline CDR1 and CDR2 sequences are SGHTA and FQGNSA. This CDR3 region has 12 residues. The CDR3 DNA reads TGTGCCAGCACCGACTTCACAGATACGCAGTATTTT. Translated, it gives CASTDFTDTQYF.

A remark on this clonotype: Mismatch with germline at one junction end may stem from a read error. DNA of the CDR3: TGCGCCAGCAGCCAAGGGGGGGGAAGCAATCATCCCCAGCATTTT. This gives the protein CASSQGGGSNHPQHF. J is TRBJ1-5 and V is TRBV4-1; a weak D match, TRBD1 (5 bases). CDR1 and CDR2 (germline): MGHRA, YSYEKL. The length of the CDR3 is 15 residues.

The chain employs TRBV7-9 and TRBJ1-6; D gene ambiguous. Germline CDR1 SEHNR, CDR2 FQNEAQ (reference sequence). V was cut by 1 base and J by 7 bases, with 8 bases left in between. The CDR3 length is 14 residues. The DNA of the CDR3 is TGTGCCAGCAGCTTAGAACAGACAAATTCACCCCTCCACTTT. Its translation is CASSLEQTNSPLHF.

This clonotype has more than one count but fewer than ten. The rearrangement links TRBV11-1 to TRBJ2-7; the match to TRBD1 covers 12 bases. The CDR3 has 15 amino acids. V shed 4 bases and J 4 bases; nucleotides not matched to a gene: 5. Germline CDR1 SGHAT, CDR2 FQDESV (reference sequence). DNA of the CDR3: TGTGCCAGCAGCTCCGGGACAGGGGGCGTTTACGAGCAGTACTTC. Its protein is CASSSGTGGVYEQYF.

The chain carries TRBV6-6 and TRBJ1-2, with D possibly matching TRBD1 (5 bases). Trimming shortened V by 7 bases and J by 12 bases, and 18 bases separated the two germline ends. CDR1 and CDR2 from the germline V gene are MNHNY and SVGAGI (reference sequence). There are 12 residues in the CDR3. For the CDR3, the DNA is TGTGCCAGCAAGGACGGGGCCCTCTCGAACACCTTC. It is translated as CASKDGALSNTF.

This clonotype came up a few times. An end of the junction differs from the germline gene, which may be a read error. The V call is TRBV28, the J call TRBJ2-5; D possibly corresponds to TRBD2 (5 bases). The germline CDR1 and CDR2 sequences are MDHEN and SYDVKM. The CDR3 runs to 15 residues. The CDR3 region has the DNA TGTGCCAGCAGTTTCGGGGTGATCGACCATGAGACCCAGTACTTC. Translation gives CASSFGVIDHETQYF. Using reference TRBV28 and TRBJ2-5 for the parts outside the CDR3, the full variable domain is DVKVTQSSRYLVKRTGEKVFLECVQDMDHENMFWYRQDPGLGLRLIYFSYDVKMKEKGDIPEGYSVSREKKERFSLILESASTNQTSMYLCASSFGVIDHETQYFGPGTRLLVL.

This clonotype has a handful of counts. This chain joins TRBV24-1 and TRBJ2-3, with 7 bases fitting TRBD2. In germline, CDR1 is KGHDR, CDR2 SFDVKD. The CDR3 runs 17 residues. Trimming at V came to 4 bases and at J to 1 base, leaving 10 bases not matched to a gene. CDR3 sequence reads: CATSDPSPSGGTDTQYF. Written as DNA, the CDR3 is TGTGCCACCAGTGACCCTTCCCCCAGCGGGGGCACAGATACGCAGTATTTT.

The J gene is TRBJ2-3, the V gene TRBV5-4; 9 bases are a match to TRBD2. Germline CDR1 reads SGHNT; CDR2 reads YYREEE (reference sequence). This CDR3 region has 15 residues. The ends lost 0 bases at V and 3 bases at J; junction bases unmatched: 2. CDR3 protein: CASSLETSGTDTQYF. Written as DNA, the CDR3 is TGTGCCAGCAGCTTGGAGACTAGCGGTACAGATACGCAGTATTTT.

This clonotype was detected a few times. The V gene is TRBV7-9, the J gene TRBJ1-1; TRBD1 aligns across 9 bases. Looked up from germline, CDR1 is SEHNR and CDR2 is FQNEAQ (reference sequence). The CDR3 length is 18 residues. Germline trimming cut 5 bases from V and 0 bases from J; bases unmatched to any gene: 13. CDR3 nucleotide sequence: TGTGCCAGCAGCCTTCCTGTACAGGGGGCCTACGTGAACACTGAAGCTTTCTTT. Its protein product is CASSLPVQGAYVNTEAFF.

There are a few counts of this clonotype. This sequence joins TRBV7-2 and TRBJ2-3; TRBD2 is a possible D gene (5 bases). Germline V gives CDR1 SGHTA, CDR2 FQGNSA. The CDR3 covers 16 residues. The germline V and J ends were trimmed by 5 bases and 4 bases, with 19 bases remaining between them. The CDR3, as DNA: TGTGCCAGCAGCACGCAAGGACTCGTCCTCTCAGATACGCAGTATTTT. Translation: CASSTQGLVLSDTQYF.

This clonotype was picked up a small number of times. CDR3 sequence: CASSGAGGPGYEQYV. In DNA, the CDR3 is TGTGCCAGCAGTGGAGCGGGAGGCCCCGGGTACGAGCAGTACGTC. The rearrangement joins TRBV12-3 or TRBV12-4 to TRBJ2-7; TRBD2 matches 9 bases. The CDR3 has 15 amino acids. The J segment lost 4 bases and the V segment lost 5 bases, leaving 9 bases of the junction unmatched.

The J gene is TRBJ2-5, the V gene TRBV5-1; 11 positions match TRBD2. The V gene end was trimmed by 4 bases and the J gene end by 4 bases; junction bases not matched to a gene: 12. Germline lookup yields CDR1 SGHRS and CDR2 YFSETQ. The CDR3 is 17 amino acids. The DNA of the CDR3 is TGCGCCAGCAGCAGGGGACTAGCGGAACCTGGGGGAGAGACCCAGTACTTC. Its protein is CASSRGLAEPGGETQYF.

This clonotype was counted only a few times. The chain links TRBV27 to TRBJ1-1; TRBD1 might be the D (5 bases). Trimming stripped 10 bases from V and 11 bases from J, with 17 bases between. Germline lookup yields CDR1 MNHEY and CDR2 SMNVEV (reference sequence). This CDR3 has 11 residues. DNA for the CDR3: TGTGCCACCAACATGGGGGAGAGGGCTTTCTTT. Translating gives CATNMGERAFF.

The sample holds a few counts of this clonotype. The chain joins TRBV30 to TRBJ2-1, with D perhaps matching TRBD1 or TRBD2 (6 bases each). CDR1 is GTSNPN and CDR2 is SVGIG in the germline V gene (reference sequence). CDR3 length: 13 amino acids. V gave up 6 bases and J gave up 9 bases, with 18 bases separating them. The CDR3 DNA is TGTGCCTGCGAGGGGGGAGTAGGGGGTGAGCAGTTCTTC. Its translation is CACEGGVGGEQFF.

The V and J genes are TRBV6-1 and TRBJ2-1; the D gene could be TRBD1 or TRBD2 (5 bases each). The CDR3 has 16 residues. V lost 4 bases, J lost 0 bases, and 13 bases lay in between. Germline V gives CDR1 MNHNS, CDR2 SASEGT. The CDR3 here is CASSGRGANSYNEQFF. CDR3 coding DNA: TGTGCCAGCAGTGGAAGAGGGGCGAACTCCTACAATGAGCAGTTCTTC.

This chain links TRBV21-1 with TRBJ1-5; the table's D call, TRBD1, has no DNA check behind it. TRBV21-1 is deemed a pseudogene. The CDR3 loop spans 13 amino acids. The DNA of the CDR3 is TGTGCCAGCAGCAAATGGGGGGAGCAGCCCCAGCATTTT. It codes for CASSKWGEQPQHF.

The chain uses TRBV19 and TRBJ2-7; 7 bases match TRBD1. This CDR3 contains 14 residues. The germline V gene has CDR1 LNHDA and CDR2 SQIVND (reference sequence). V gave up 6 bases and J gave up 0 bases; unmatched junction bases: 5. Here the CDR3 reads CASSIQGSSYEQYF. Here the CDR3 DNA reads TGTGCCAGTAGCATACAGGGGAGCTCCTACGAGCAGTACTTC.

This sequence joins TRBV12-3 or TRBV12-4 and TRBJ2-2; a weak D match, TRBD2 (6 bases). There are 16 residues in the CDR3. V was pared by 5 bases and J by 1 base, with 14 bases between. The CDR3 loop reads CASSAGTGLNTGELFF. DNA of the CDR3: TGTGCCAGCAGTGCAGGGACGGGACTGAACACCGGGGAGCTGTTTTTT.

V is TRBV11-2 and J is TRBJ2-1; D is possibly TRBD2 (5 bases). Per germline, CDR1 SGHAT and CDR2 FQNNGV. The CDR3 sequence is 13 residues long. V was trimmed by 4 bases and J by 5 bases, leaving 9 bases between them. The CDR3 nucleotides read TGTGCCAGCAGCTGGCCGGGGAACAATGAGCAGTTCTTC. It specifies CASSWPGNNEQFF.

The chain is built from TRBV27 and TRBJ2-5; 7 nucleotides align to TRBD1. V dropped 2 bases and J dropped 4; count of bases not matched to a gene: 7. Per germline, CDR1 MNHEY and CDR2 SMNVEV (reference sequence). The CDR3 sequence is 15 residues long. CDR3 sequence: CASSLNNRGLETQYF. As DNA, the CDR3 is TGTGCCAGCAGTTTAAACAACAGGGGCTTAGAGACCCAGTACTTC.

This clonotype was recorded many times. The genes are TRBV7-9 and TRBJ2-3; TRBD2 matches 14 bases. Germline V gives CDR1 SEHNR, CDR2 FQNEAQ (reference sequence). Trimming cost V 4 bases and J 4 bases; bases outside gene matches: 13. The CDR3 totals 19 residues. The CDR3 DNA follows: TGTGCCAGCAGCTCCGGACTAGCGGGAGGCCATAGGAGCCCAGATACGCAGTATTTT. Its translation is CASSSGLAGGHRSPDTQYF.

The gene calls are TRBV5-4 and TRBJ2-1; no clear D. The V end was cut by 0 bases, the J end by 7 bases, with 14 bases between. CDR1 is SGHNT and CDR2 is YYREEE in the germline V gene (reference sequence). CDR3 length equals 15 residues. This chain's CDR3 is CASSLAGASGNEQFF. The CDR3 DNA is TGTGCCAGCAGCTTGGCAGGAGCCTCTGGGAATGAGCAGTTCTTC.

As DNA, the CDR3 is TGTGCCAGCAGAGCGGGAGTAGGCTTCACAGATACGCAGTATTTT. It encodes CASRAGVGFTDTQYF. This chain connects TRBV6-5 to TRBJ2-3, with 8 bases identical to TRBD2. The CDR3 spans 15 residues. The V gene's germline CDR1 is MNHEY and CDR2 SVGAGI. The trim removed 6 bases at V and 2 bases at J, leaving 7 bases unmatched.

This clonotype was picked up a small number of times. The chain uses TRBV28 and TRBJ2-2; possibly TRBD1 for D (5 bases). The CDR3 is made up of 18 amino acids. Trimming took 3 bases from V and 1 from J, leaving 18 bases between them. Germline loops: CDR1 MDHEN, CDR2 SYDVKM. CDR3: CASSFGRRQGLNTGELFF. CDR3 DNA: TGTGCCAGCAGTTTTGGAAGACGGCAGGGCTTGAACACCGGGGAGCTGTTTTTT.

In this sample, this clonotype turned up many times. The chain links TRBV28 to TRBJ1-6, with 7 nucleotides matching TRBD1. V trimming: 10 bases; J trimming: 10 bases; junction bases outside the gene matches: 10. This CDR3 region has 13 residues. Germline CDR1 is MDHEN and CDR2 is SYDVKM. The DNA for the CDR3 is TGTGCCATACGTGACAGGGAGGGCTCACCCCTCCACTTT. This encodes CAIRDREGSPLHF.

The chain has TRBV5-6 and TRBJ2-1; D is undetermined. Trimming cost V 4 bases and J 0 bases, with 11 bases left between them. Germline V gene sequence: CDR1 SGHDT, CDR2 YYEEEE. This CDR3 has 15 amino acids. CDR3 amino acids: CASSPDPSSYNEQFF. The CDR3 DNA is TGTGCCAGCAGCCCTGACCCTAGCTCCTACAATGAGCAGTTCTTC. The whole variable domain, remainder taken from reference TRBV5-6 and TRBJ2-1, is DAGVTQSPTHLIKTRGQQVTLRCSPKSGHDTVSWYQQALGQGPQFIFQYYEEEERQRGNFPDRFSGHQFPNYSSELNVNALLLGDSALYLCASSPDPSSYNEQFFGPGTRLTVL.

The rearrangement joins TRBV5-5 to TRBJ1-5, with D tentatively TRBD1 (5 bases). The CDR3 covers 16 residues. Germline loops: CDR1 SGHKS, CDR2 YYEKEE (reference sequence). Between the trimmed V and J ends, which lost 3 bases and 2 bases, there was a span of 15 bases. The CDR3 sequence is CASSSEVGLGNQPQHF. CDR3 sequence (DNA): TGTGCCAGCAGCTCAGAGGTGGGGCTTGGCAATCAGCCCCAGCATTTT.

V gene TRBV2 combines with J gene TRBJ2-7; D gene unclear. The CDR3 runs to 13 residues. V was pared by 2 bases and J by 1 base, with 6 bases between. Germline V gives CDR1 SNHLY, CDR2 FYNNEI. CDR3 in amino acids: CASSESRSYEQYF. The DNA of the CDR3 is TGTGCCAGCAGTGAAAGCAGGTCCTACGAGCAGTACTTC.

The chain is built from TRBV28 and TRBJ2-1; possible D gene TRBD2, 6 bases. The CDR3 runs 16 residues. Trimming took 10 bases from V and 3 from J, leaving 22 bases between them. Germline V lookup: CDR1 MDHEN, CDR2 SYDVKM. The CDR3 reads CAIAPERAGGYNEQFF. For the CDR3, the DNA is TGTGCCATCGCCCCGGAGCGAGCCGGGGGCTACAATGAGCAGTTCTTC.